What follows are 4 T cell receptor beta chains derived from one specimen sequenced in a study of T cells in Graves' hyperthyroidism and ophthalmopathy. Amplification targeted TCR beta CDR3 regions from RNA transcripts. HTBI primers were used for first-round RT-PCR of the TCR CDR3. TCRdb called the multiplex PCR reads again in MiXCR, with one record for every CDR3 protein. The sample holds hundreds of thousands of distinct CDR3 sequences, nearly 45% seen once. Sequencing was carried out using peripheral blood or thyroid tissue (not recorded which). The receptors were sampled from an adult man with Graves' disease, either hyperthyroidism or ophthalmopathy (not recorded which).

V usage is TRBV7-9 and J usage is TRBJ1-1; D gene uncertain. Germline V gene data show CDR1 as SEHNR and CDR2 as FQNEAQ (reference sequence). With 5 bases removed from V and 1 base from J, the gap between germline ends came to 11 bases. The CDR3 has 14 residues. The DNA of the CDR3 is TGTGCCAGCAGCATTAATCAGGAGAACACTGAAGCTTTCTTT. As protein: CASSINQENTEAFF.

The chain carries TRBV29-1 and TRBJ2-3; possibly TRBD2 for D (6 bases). The CDR3 length is 17 residues. CDR1 and CDR2 from the germline V gene are SQVTM and ANQGSEA. Trimming pared 6 bases from V and 2 bases from J, leaving 24 bases between. The CDR3 here is CSVTAEGQTGITDTQYF. In DNA, the CDR3 is TGCAGCGTGACAGCGGAGGGGCAAACGGGGATCACAGATACGCAGTATTTT.

Comment on this clonotype: Its ends do not fully match the called genes, so a read error is possible. The chain carries TRBV9 and TRBJ2-7; 14 bases are a match to TRBD2. CDR3 length: 15 amino acids. Germline assignment: CDR1 SGDLS and CDR2 YYNGEE. The CDR3 loop reads CASSYGTSGSHEQYF. The CDR3 DNA is TGCGCCAGCAGCTACGGGACTAGCGGGAGCCACGAGCAGTACTTC.

This clonotype was detected a few times. This chain joins TRBV19 and TRBJ1-2, with D possibly matching TRBD1 (6 bases). The CDR3 has 12 amino acids. Germline V gene data show CDR1 as LNHDA and CDR2 as SQIVND (reference sequence). V shed 8 bases and J shed 1 base, with 8 bases lying between them. CDR3 in amino acids: CASWTVNYGYTF. The CDR3 nucleotides read TGTGCCAGTTGGACAGTTAACTATGGCTACACCTTC.